This T cell receptor beta chain was captured in a study of blood T cell repertoires in COVID-19. Study-wide context: In each case, the material was cDNA or gDNA derived from T cells, B-cell-depleted T cells, or PBMCs.

The CDR3 runs 15 residues. V was pared by 4 bases and J by 4 bases, with 16 bases between. Germline lookup yields CDR1 LGHDT and CDR2 YNNKEL (reference sequence). Study processing details: Estimation of nucleated cell counts was performed using reference gene primer amplification. TCRdb keeps only in-frame clones here, not all; method: immunoSEQ multiplex PCR. The DNA gave D and trimming, while V, J and clone size come from that table. The sample lists under 85,000 clones; around 82% were seen once. The rearrangement links TRBV3-1 (or the pseudogene TRBV3-2) to TRBJ2-5; tentatively, D is TRBD1 (5 bases). Sequenced: peripheral blood. This TCR was recovered from a human donor in a cohort sampled during active COVID-19. DNA of the CDR3: TGTGCCAGCAGCCGACAGTTTTCCGTCCCAGAGACCCAGTACTTC. It yields the protein CASSRQFSVPETQYF.